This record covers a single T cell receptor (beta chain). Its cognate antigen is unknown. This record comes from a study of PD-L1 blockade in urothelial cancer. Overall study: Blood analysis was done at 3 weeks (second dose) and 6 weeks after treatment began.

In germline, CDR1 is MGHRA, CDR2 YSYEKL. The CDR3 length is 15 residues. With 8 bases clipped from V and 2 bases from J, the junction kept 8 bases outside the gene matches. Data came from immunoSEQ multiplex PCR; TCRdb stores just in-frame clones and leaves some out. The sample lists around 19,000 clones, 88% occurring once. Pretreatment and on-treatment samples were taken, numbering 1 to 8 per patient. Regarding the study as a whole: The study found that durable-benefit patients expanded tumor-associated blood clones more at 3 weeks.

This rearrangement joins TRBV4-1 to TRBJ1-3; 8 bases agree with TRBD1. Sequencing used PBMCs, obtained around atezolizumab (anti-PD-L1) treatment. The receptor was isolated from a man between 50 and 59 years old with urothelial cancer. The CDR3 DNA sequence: TGCGCCAGCGGCTTTCGACAGGGGCCTGGAAACACCATATATTTT. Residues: CASGFRQGPGNTIYF.